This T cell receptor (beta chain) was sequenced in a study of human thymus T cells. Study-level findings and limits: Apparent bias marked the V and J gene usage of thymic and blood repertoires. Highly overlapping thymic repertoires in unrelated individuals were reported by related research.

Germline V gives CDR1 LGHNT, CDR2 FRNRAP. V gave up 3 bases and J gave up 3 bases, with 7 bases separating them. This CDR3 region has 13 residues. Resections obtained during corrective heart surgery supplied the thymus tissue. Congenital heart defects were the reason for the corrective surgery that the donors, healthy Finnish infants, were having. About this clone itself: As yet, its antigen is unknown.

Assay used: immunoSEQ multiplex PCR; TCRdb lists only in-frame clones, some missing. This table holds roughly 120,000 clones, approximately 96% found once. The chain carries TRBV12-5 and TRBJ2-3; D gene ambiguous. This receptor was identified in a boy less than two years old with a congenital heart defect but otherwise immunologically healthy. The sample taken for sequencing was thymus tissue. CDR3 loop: CASGFWGTDTQYF. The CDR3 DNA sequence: TGTGCTAGTGGTTTCTGGGGTACAGATACGCAGTATTTT.